The clone carrying this T cell receptor beta chain was picked up a small number of times. No antigen is known for it. Germline assignment: CDR1 SEHNR and CDR2 FQNEAQ (reference sequence). The CDR3 sequence is 15 residues long. Trimming left V 2 bases short and J 2 bases short, with 12 bases between. The sample is drawn from a study of beta chain features in type 1 diabetes. Overall study context: The number of sorted cells examined across all samples was 107,917,701.

The sequenced template was cDNA made from the entire isolated RNA. Sequencing was performed with immunoSEQ multiplex PCR; in TCRdb, only in-frame clones are kept and a portion is missing. The sample lists 850,000 to 900,000 clones; 17% were seen once. Overall study results and limits: There was a possibility that cDNA sequencing over-represented cells with high TCR expression.

Sorted CD4+ subsets: naive, central memory, regulatory, stem cell-like memory (CD45RO/CCR7/CD25/CD127/CD95/CD27 panel). The TCR sequence derives from a woman aged 18 to 35 in good health. The sample taken for sequencing was naive CD4+ T cells from blood. This chain links TRBV7-9 with TRBJ2-5; no definite D call. The CDR3 DNA is TGTGCCAGCAGCTTAATCGGCTTCCATCAAGAGACCCAGTACTTC. This translates into CASSLIGFHQETQYF.